This TCR beta chain came from a study of cytomegalovirus exposure and HLA in healthy donors. Note on this clone: Its antigen remains unidentified.

PCR primers comprised 60 Vbeta and 13 Jbeta primers. The data were produced by immunoSEQ multiplex PCR, yet TCRdb's version contains in-frame clones alone and is incomplete. The sample holds approximately 160,000 clones, around 68% seen once. Germline V gene lookup returns CDR1 MDHEN and CDR2 SYDVKM. Trimming stripped 6 bases from V and 10 bases from J, with 21 bases between. This CDR3 has 14 amino acids. Study-level results: Later analysis revealed greater clonal expansion in HLA-associated TCR beta chains than in equally common others.

The clonotype was recovered from a man between 50 and 59 years old in good health and CMV-seronegative. The specimen was PBMCs. The chain employs TRBV28 and TRBJ1-2; D perhaps matches TRBD1 (6 bases). This chain's CDR3 is CASRAPGHLFSYTF. Written as DNA, the CDR3 is TGTGCCAGCAGAGCTCCGGGACACCTTTTCTCCTACACCTTC.